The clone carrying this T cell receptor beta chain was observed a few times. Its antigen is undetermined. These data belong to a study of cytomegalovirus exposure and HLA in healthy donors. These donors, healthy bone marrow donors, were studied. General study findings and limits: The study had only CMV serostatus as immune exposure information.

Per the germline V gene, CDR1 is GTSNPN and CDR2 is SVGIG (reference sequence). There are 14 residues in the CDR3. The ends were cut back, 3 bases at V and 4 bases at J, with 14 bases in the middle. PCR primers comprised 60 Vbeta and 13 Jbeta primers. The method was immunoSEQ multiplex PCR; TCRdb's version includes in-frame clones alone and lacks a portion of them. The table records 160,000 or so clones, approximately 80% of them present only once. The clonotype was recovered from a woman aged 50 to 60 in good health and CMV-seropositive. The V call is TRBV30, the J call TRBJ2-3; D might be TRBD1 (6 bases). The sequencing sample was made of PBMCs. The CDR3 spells CAWRVSRGPDTQYF. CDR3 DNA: TGTGCCTGGAGAGTGTCCAGGGGACCAGATACGCAGTATTTT.